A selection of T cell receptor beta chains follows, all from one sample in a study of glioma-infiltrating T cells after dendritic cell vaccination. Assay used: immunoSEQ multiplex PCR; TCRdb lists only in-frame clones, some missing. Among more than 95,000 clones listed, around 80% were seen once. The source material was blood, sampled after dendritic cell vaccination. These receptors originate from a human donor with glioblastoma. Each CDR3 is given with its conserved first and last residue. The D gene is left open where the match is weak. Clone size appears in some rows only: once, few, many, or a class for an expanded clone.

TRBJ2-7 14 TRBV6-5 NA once TGTGCCAGCAGTTACGGCCCCAACTCCTACGAGCAGTACTTC CASSYGPNSYEQYF
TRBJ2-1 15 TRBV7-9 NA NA TGTGCCAGCAGCTCAGCCCTGACAGCCAACAATGAGCAGTTCTTC CASSSALTANNEQFF
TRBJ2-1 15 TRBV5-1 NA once TGCGCCAGCTTTACTCCCGGGACTCCCGTGAATGAGCAGTTCTTC CASFTPGTPVNEQFF
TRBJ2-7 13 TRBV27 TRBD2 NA TGTGCCAGCAGTCTTCAACTAGCGGGCGAGCAGTACTTC CASSLQLAGEQYF
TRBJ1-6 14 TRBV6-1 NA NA TGTGCCAGCAGTCCCGCAGGGGAAAATTCACCCCTCCACTTT CASSPAGENSPLHF
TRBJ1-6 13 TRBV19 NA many TGTGCCAGTAGTATAGAGAGAAATTCACCCCTCCACTTT CASSIERNSPLHF
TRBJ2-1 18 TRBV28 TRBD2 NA TGTGCCAGCAGTCCGATGACTATAGCGGGAAGCTTCTACAATGAGCAGTTCTTC CASSPMTIAGSFYNEQFF
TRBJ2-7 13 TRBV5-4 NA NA TGTGCCAGCAGCAAACTAAGCTCCTACGAGCAGTACTTC CASSKLSSYEQYF
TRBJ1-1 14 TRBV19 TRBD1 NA TGTGCCACGGGACAGACAATCATGAACACTGAAGCTTTCTTT CATGQTIMNTEAFF
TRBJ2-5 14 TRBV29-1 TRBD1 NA TGCAGCGCCAGCCGACAGGGGGCGGGGGAGACCCAGTACTTC CSASRQGAGETQYF
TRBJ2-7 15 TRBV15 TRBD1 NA TGTGCCACCAGCAGAGAGGGACAGGGGAGTTACGAGCAGTACTTC CATSREGQGSYEQYF
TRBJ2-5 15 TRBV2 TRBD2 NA TGTGCCAGCAGGGGGGACGGGGGGGCACAACAGACCCAGTACTTC CASRGDGGAQQTQYF
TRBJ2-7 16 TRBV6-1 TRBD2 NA TGTGCCAGCAGTGAATTCGTAGCGGGAGTTTCCTACGAGCAGTACTTC CASSEFVAGVSYEQYF
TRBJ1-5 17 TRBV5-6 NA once TGTGCCAGCAGCTTGAGGGCAGGGAAGGTTAGCAATCAGCCCCAGCATTTT CASSLRAGKVSNQPQHF
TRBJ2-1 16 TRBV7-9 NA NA TGTGCCAGCAGCTTAGCGTTGGGGGGGCGGGGGAATGAGCAGTTCTTC CASSLALGGRGNEQFF
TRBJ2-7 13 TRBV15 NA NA TGTGCCACCAGCGCCCAGTTTGGCTACGAGCAGTACTTC CATSAQFGYEQYF
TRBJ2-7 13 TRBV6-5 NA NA TGTGCCAGCAGCCAGACTGGGAGCTACGAGCAGTACTTC CASSQTGSYEQYF
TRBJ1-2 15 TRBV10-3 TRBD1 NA TGTGCCATCAGTGAGTCGAGGACAGGCCACTATGGCTACACCTTC CAISESRTGHYGYTF
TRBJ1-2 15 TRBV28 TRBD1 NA TGTGCCAGCAGTTTTATGACAGGGGGGGGCTATGGCTACACCTTC CASSFMTGGGYGYTF
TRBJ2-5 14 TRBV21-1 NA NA TGTGCCAGCTGGGGACTAGCATACCAAGAGACCCAGCACTTC CASWGLAYQETQHF
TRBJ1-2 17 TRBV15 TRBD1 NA TGTGCCACCAGCAGGGATACCGGGACAGGGGCTAACTATGGCTACACCTTC CATSRDTGTGANYGYTF
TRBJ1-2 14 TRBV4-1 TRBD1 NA TGCGCCAGCAGCCAAGACCCCGACAGGGGTGGCTACACCTTC CASSQDPDRGGYTF
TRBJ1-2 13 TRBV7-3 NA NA TGTGCCAGCAGCCCGAAGACAAGTGGGGGCTACACCTTC CASSPKTSGGYTF